This paragraph reports one T cell receptor beta chain. Its specific antigen is unknown. Base qualities were left out, and no much larger clone turns up one base away. Based on the germline V gene, the CDR1 and CDR2 sequences are SNHLY and FYNNEI. From the cysteine through the phenylalanine, the CDR3 covers 15 amino acids. CDR3 DNA is the only sequence kept; it has 45 bases, read in frame from the first base. Between the V and J ends, shortened by 4 bases and 4 bases respectively, the junction contains 14 bases. TCRbeta CDR3 regions were amplified from genomic DNA using the immunoSEQ Assay, a bias-controlled multiplex PCR. The study's own analysis went as follows. The number of nucleated cells in each sample was estimated from the amplification of reference gene primers within the assay. Sequence reads were collapsed and filtered to measure the absolute abundance of every unique TCRbeta CDR3 rearrangement. Productive Simpson clonality was computed per sample as the square root of Simpson's diversity index over productive rearrangements. TCRdb re-hosts the immuneACCESS table, in-frame sequences only. Its copies lack some clones; in the studies checked, an unresolved V gene accounts for under half of them, and the cause for the rest is not known. V and J calls and clone size are those listed in that table; D and trimming were worked out from the DNA. The sample records about 160,000 clones, around 90% of which are singletons. The ten top clones hold 3.5% to 4.5% of the sample.

This entry is derived from a study of blood T cell repertoires in COVID-19 (dated by TCRdb to the early 2020s). Some background on the complete study: Samples covering the acute and convalescent phases of COVID-19 were provided by collaborators in the United States, Italy and Spain. The prospective study material was composed of cDNA or gDNA derived from T cells, B-cell-depleted T cells, or PBMCs. Deeply sampled blood TCRbeta repertoires from subjects exposed to, actively infected with, or recovered from COVID-19 were included in the dataset. A freely available public database, intended as a resource for researchers studying the immune response to SARS-CoV-2, is where the repertoires were released. The samples were drawn from two sources: the first 160 participants of the ongoing ImmuneRACE study, and fewer than 1,500 subjects contributed by 6 global collaborators. A de-identified subject ID, COVID-19 status, age in years and sex were almost always included in the sample metadata. HLA class I and class II types, where available, came from metadata supplied by the sample provider rather than from assay-based typing.

Each collaborating institution followed its own protocols to collect whole blood in K2EDTA tubes. For TCRbeta analysis, collaborator samples were shipped as frozen whole blood, as isolated PBMCs, or as DNA extracted from either sample type. On the study overall, not on this receptor specifically: The quantity of clinical and demographic metadata differed by source and by participant and was supplied without curation.

What was sequenced was peripheral blood. This receptor was obtained from a woman aged 55 to 70 with active or convalescent COVID-19. This chain is built from TRBV2 and TRBJ1-5; a tentative D call is TRBD1 (5 bases match). CDR3 sequence: CASSGGTAGNQPQHF. Read as DNA, the sequence is TGTGCCAGCAGTGGCGGGACGGCCGGGAATCAGCCCCAGCATTTT.